This is a list of T cell receptor beta chains from one sample in a study of blood T cell repertoires in COVID-19. Sequenced by immunoSEQ multiplex PCR; TCRdb stores in-frame clones only, minus some. The table has about 150,000 clones, about 83% seen once; the top ten hold approximately 2%. Input material: peripheral blood. These receptor sequences come from a woman of 80 years or more with acute or convalescent COVID-19. The CDR3 runs from the conserved cysteine through the conserved F or W. The order of the fields is clone size, J gene, V gene, D gene, CDR3 DNA, CDR3 protein. D genes are given only for firm matches. Clone size appears in some rows only: once, few, many, or a class for an expanded clone.

. TRBJ1-3 TRBV12-3/TRBV12-4 . TGTGCCAGCAGGGAGGGAAGGCGGAACACCATATATTTT CASREGRRNTIYF
. TRBJ1-5 TRBV7-3 TRBD1 TGTGCCAGCAGTTCCCCTGGCGGGACAGAAGACAATCAGCCCCAGCATTTT CASSSPGGTEDNQPQHF
. TRBJ1-4 TRBV27 . TGTGCCAGCAGTTCACAAAACAGGGCTGGGAATGAAAAACTGTTTTTT CASSSQNRAGNEKLFF
. TRBJ1-3 TRBV6-5 . TGTGCCAGCGGTTGGGAGCAGGGGCTCTCTGGAAACACCATATATTTT CASGWEQGLSGNTIYF
. TRBJ1-2 TRBV25-1 TRBD1 TGTGCCAGCAGTGGGACAGGGCATGGCTACACCTTC CASSGTGHGYTF
. TRBJ1-2 TRBV6-5 . TGTGCCAGCAGGTCGAGCGAGTCAAACTATGGCTACACCTTC CASRSSESNYGYTF
. TRBJ1-2 TRBV20-1 . TGCAGTGCTAGTTCAGGGGAGGGCTACACCTTC CSASSGEGYTF
. TRBJ1-3 TRBV18 . TGTGCCAGCACTCCCCAAGGAGACCCTTCTGGAAACACCATATATTTT CASTPQGDPSGNTIYF
once TRBJ1-1 TRBV9 TRBD1 TGTGCCAGCAGCGTAGACACAGGGGGATGGTCTAACACTGAAGCTTTCTTT CASSVDTGGWSNTEAFF
. TRBJ1-2 TRBV3-1/TRBV3-2 TRBD1 TGTGCCAGCAGCCGGGGACAGGGAGCATTCTATGGCTACACCTTC CASSRGQGAFYGYTF
. TRBJ1-5 TRBV12-3/TRBV12-4 . TGTGCCAGCAGTTCGGAGGGACGACGGCCCCAGCATTTT CASSSEGRRPQHF
. TRBJ2-7 TRBV24-1 . TGTGCCACCAGTGTTGGCCTCGTCGTATACTACGAGCAGTACTTC CATSVGLVVYYEQYF
. TRBJ1-2 TRBV6-6 . TGTGCCAGCAGCACGACAGCGAACTATGGCTACACCTTC CASSTTANYGYTF
. TRBJ2-7 TRBV9 . TGTGCCAGCAGCGTAGTTGGCAACTCCTACGAGCAGTACTTC CASSVVGNSYEQYF
. TRBJ2-3 TRBV2 TRBD1 TGTGCCAGCAGTTATCGACAGCAGGGGGTCGATACGCAGTATTTT CASSYRQQGVDTQYF
. TRBJ1-5 TRBV3-1/TRBV3-2 . TGTGCCAGCAGCCAAGTGTGGGCTCCCAATCAGCCCCAGCATTTT CASSQVWAPNQPQHF
. TRBJ2-5 TRBV9 TRBD1 TGTGCCAGCAGCGTACAGGTCAGGGGGCGCGTCGAGACCCAGTACTTC CASSVQVRGRVETQYF
. TRBJ2-1 TRBV19 . TGTGCCAGTAGTATTCAAGGGGGTACCTACAATGAGCAGTTCTTC CASSIQGGTYNEQFF
once TRBJ2-2 TRBV25-1 . TGTGCCAGCAGGCCAAATAACGGAGAGACCGGGGAGCTGTTTTTT CASRPNNGETGELFF
. TRBJ1-1 TRBV7-2 TRBD1 TGTGCCAGCAGCTCGACAGGGGCGAATACTGAAGCTTTCTTT CASSSTGANTEAFF
few TRBJ2-2 TRBV19 . TGTGCCAGTAGTATCCCTGGGCCCACCGGGGAGCTGTTTTTT CASSIPGPTGELFF
. TRBJ1-1 TRBV30 . TGTGCCTGGAGGTGGCAGGGCAACACTGAAGCTTTCTTT CAWRWQGNTEAFF
. TRBJ1-4 TRBV4-3 . TGCGCCAGCAGCCAAGATCTAGGGAGAAAACTGTTTTTT CASSQDLGRKLFF
. TRBJ2-5 TRBV11-2 TRBD1 TGTGCCAGCAGCTTCGCACGGACAGGGGGTTTAAGTACCCAGTACTTC CASSFARTGGLSTQYF
. TRBJ2-7 TRBV6-4 . TGTGCCAGCAGTGACCACCCCAAGCAGGGTCGCTCCTACGAGCAGTACTTC CASSDHPKQGRSYEQYF
. TRBJ2-7 TRBV4-1 TRBD1 TGCGCCAGCAGCCTAGGACAGGGCCCAGGACAACCCCCCTACGAGCAGTACTTC CASSLGQGPGQPPYEQYF
. TRBJ2-3 TRBV9 TRBD1 TGTGCCAGCAGCGTAGACAGGGGTACCGATACGCAGTATTTT CASSVDRGTDTQYF
. TRBJ2-6 TRBV2 TRBD1 TGTGCCAGCAGTGAAAGGGGGCGGGGACAGGGCCCTTCTGGGGCCAACGTCCTGACTTTC CASSERGRGQGPSGANVLTF
. TRBJ1-6 TRBV27 TRBD1 TGTGCCAGCGCCAGACAGGGGCTTTCCTCCTATAATTCACCCCTCCACTTT CASARQGLSSYNSPLHF
few TRBJ2-2 TRBV4-3 . TGCGCCAGCAGCCAAGACATCACCGGGGAGCTGTTTTTT CASSQDITGELFF
. TRBJ1-5 TRBV7-9 . TGTGCCAGCAGCTCTTCGGGGGGAAATCAGCCCCAGCATTTT CASSSSGGNQPQHF
. TRBJ2-7 TRBV12-3/TRBV12-4 . TGTGCCAGCAGTGACTCGAGCTCCTACGAGCAGTACTTC CASSDSSSYEQYF
. TRBJ1-2 TRBV3-1/TRBV3-2 . TGTGCCAGCAGCCACGCACAGGGAGAGACCAACTATGGCTACACCTTC CASSHAQGETNYGYTF